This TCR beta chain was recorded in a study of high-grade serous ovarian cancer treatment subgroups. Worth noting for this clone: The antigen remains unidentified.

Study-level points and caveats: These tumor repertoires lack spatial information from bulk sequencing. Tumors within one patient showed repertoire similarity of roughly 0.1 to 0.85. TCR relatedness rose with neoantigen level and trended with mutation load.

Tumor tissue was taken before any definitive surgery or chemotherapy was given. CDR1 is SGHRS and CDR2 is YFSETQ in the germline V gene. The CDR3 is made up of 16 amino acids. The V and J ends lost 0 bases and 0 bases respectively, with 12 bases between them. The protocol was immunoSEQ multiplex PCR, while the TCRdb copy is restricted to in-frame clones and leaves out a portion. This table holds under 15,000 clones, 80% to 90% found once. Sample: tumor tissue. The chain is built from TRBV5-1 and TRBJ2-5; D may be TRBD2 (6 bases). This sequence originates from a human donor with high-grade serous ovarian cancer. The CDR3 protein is CASSLEPGGHQETQYF. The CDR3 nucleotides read TGCGCCAGCAGCTTGGAGCCCGGGGGTCACCAAGAGACCCAGTACTTC.